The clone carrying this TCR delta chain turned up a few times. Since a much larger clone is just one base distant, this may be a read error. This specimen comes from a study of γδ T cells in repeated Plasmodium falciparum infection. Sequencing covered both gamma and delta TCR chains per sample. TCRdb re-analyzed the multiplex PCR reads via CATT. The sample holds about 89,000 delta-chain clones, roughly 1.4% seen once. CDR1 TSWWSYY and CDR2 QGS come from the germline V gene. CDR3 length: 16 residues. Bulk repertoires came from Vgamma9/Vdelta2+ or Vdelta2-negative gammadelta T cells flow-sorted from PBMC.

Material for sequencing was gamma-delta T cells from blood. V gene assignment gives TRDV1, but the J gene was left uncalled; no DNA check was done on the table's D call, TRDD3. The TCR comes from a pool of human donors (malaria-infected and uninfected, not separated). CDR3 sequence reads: CALGTVLQGGLDKLIF. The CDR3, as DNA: TGTGCTCTTGGGACGGTCCTACAAGGGGGCCTCGATAAGCTCATCTTT.